These 21 T cell receptor beta chains share one sample of origin, sequenced in a study of blood T cell repertoires in COVID-19. Clones were sequenced by immunoSEQ multiplex PCR, and TCRdb holds only the in-frame ones, with some missing. The sample gives approximately 310,000 clones, 89% of which show up once; approximately 5.2% is in the top ten. The specimen sequenced was PBMCs or T cells enriched from blood (not recorded which). These receptors all come from a man aged 60 to 69 who had recovered from COVID-19.

This clone was observed a handful of times. The V and J genes are TRBV28 and TRBJ1-1; tentative D call: TRBD1 (6 bases). Germline V gene data show CDR1 as MDHEN and CDR2 as SYDVKM. The CDR3 spans 13 residues. With 6 bases removed from V and 3 bases from J, the gap between germline ends came to 11 bases. The CDR3 sequence is CASRGAGDTEAFF. The CDR3, as DNA: TGTGCCAGCAGGGGGGCAGGAGACACTGAAGCTTTCTTT.

This clone was counted once. This chain connects TRBV7-2 to TRBJ2-5; a weak D match, TRBD1 (5 bases). The CDR3 is 16 amino acids. Germline CDR1 reads SGHTA; CDR2 reads FQGNSA. The ends were cut back, 1 base at V and 4 bases at J, with 16 bases in the middle. In nucleotides, the CDR3 is TGTGCCAGCAGCTTAGTAGGGCAGGCTACAGGAGAGACCCAGTACTTC. It specifies CASSLVGQATGETQYF.

V gene TRBV4-3 combines with J gene TRBJ2-3; D possibly corresponds to TRBD1 (6 bases). The CDR3 spans 18 residues. V lost 0 bases and J lost 7, with 23 bases in between. CDR1 is LGHNA and CDR2 is YSLEER in the germline V gene. CDR3 in DNA: TGCGCCAGCAGCCAAGATGGGGGCAGGCTCCCTCCTCTCAATACGCAGTATTTT. Protein: CASSQDGGRLPPLNTQYF.

The chain links TRBV18 to TRBJ1-6; a weak D match, TRBD1 (6 bases). V lost 2 bases and J 6 bases, leaving 11 bases between the germline ends. CDR1 and CDR2 from the germline V gene are KGHSH and LQKENI. This CDR3 spans 15 amino acids. For the CDR3, the DNA is TGTGCCAGCTCACCAACGGAAGGGGGTAATTCACCCCTCCACTTT. Translation: CASSPTEGGNSPLHF. The full variable domain, its missing parts supplied by reference TRBV18 and TRBJ1-6, is NAGVMQNPRHLVRRRGQEARLRCSPMKGHSHVYWYRQLPEEGLKFMVYLQKENIIDESGMPKERFSAEFPKEGPSILRIQQVVRGDSAAYFCASSPTEGGNSPLHFGNGTRLTVT.

The chain is built from TRBV7-8 and TRBJ2-2, with 11 bases that match TRBD2. The V and J ends lost 1 base and 4 bases, in that order; junction bases with no gene match: 5. The CDR3 runs 17 residues. CDR1 and CDR2 from the germline V gene are SGHVS and FQNEAQ. The CDR3 protein is CASSLVGTSGLTGELFF. The DNA of the CDR3 is TGTGCCAGCAGCTTAGTGGGGACTAGCGGTCTCACCGGGGAGCTGTTTTTT.

The CDR3 loop is CASSLFGRLNTEAFF. In DNA form, the CDR3 reads TGTGCCAGCAGTTTATTCGGCAGGCTGAACACTGAAGCTTTCTTT. The chain joins TRBV28 to TRBJ1-1, with D unresolved. There are 15 residues in the CDR3. Trimming left V 1 base short and J 0 bases short, with 9 bases between. Per germline, CDR1 MDHEN and CDR2 SYDVKM.

The chain is built from TRBV7-2 and TRBJ2-1, with 13 positions matching TRBD2. The V segment lost 5 bases and the J segment 7 bases; nucleotides outside the gene matches: 8. The CDR3 runs 16 residues. Germline CDR1 is SGHTA and CDR2 is FQGNSA. CDR3 DNA: TGTGCCAGCAGCGTCTCAACTAGCGGGAGGGGGAATGAGCAGTTCTTC. Its translation: CASSVSTSGRGNEQFF.

This clone has just a few counts. The rearrangement links TRBV6-2 or TRBV6-3 to TRBJ1-4; 7 positions match TRBD1. Germline V gives CDR1 MNHEY, CDR2 SVGEGT. V lost 0 bases and J lost 7; bases outside the gene matches: 2. This CDR3 contains 14 residues. The CDR3 bases are TGTGCCAGCAGTTACTCTGCAGGGGGTGAAAAACTGTTTTTT. Its translation: CASSYSAGGEKLFF.

The rearrangement uses TRBV6-1 and TRBJ2-1; D may be TRBD2 (6 bases). Trimming left V 2 bases short and J 0 bases short, with 20 bases between. Germline assignment: CDR1 MNHNS and CDR2 SASEGT. This CDR3 spans 19 amino acids. The DNA for the CDR3 is TGTGCCAGCAGTGAAAGGGTGGTCCGTGGGAGGTACTCCTACAATGAGCAGTTCTTC. Its protein is CASSERVVRGRYSYNEQFF.

This clone was detected once. This rearrangement joins TRBV24-1 to TRBJ2-3; 11 bases agree with TRBD1. Germline V CDR1 and CDR2: KGHDR, SFDVKD. V was clipped by 1 base and J by 5 bases; unmatched bases: 7. The CDR3 has 17 amino acids. The CDR3 is CATSDFRRDRGKDTQYF. In DNA form, the CDR3 reads TGTGCCACCAGTGATTTTAGGCGGGACAGGGGGAAAGATACGCAGTATTTT.

The V gene is TRBV29-1, the J gene TRBJ2-5; tentative D call: TRBD1 (8 bases). V was cut by 6 bases and J by 5 bases, with 19 bases left in between. From germline, CDR1 is SQVTM and CDR2 ANQGSEA. The CDR3 has 14 amino acids. The CDR3 spells CSVGRTGREETQYF. The CDR3 DNA sequence: TGCAGCGTCGGCCGGACAGGGAGGGAGGAGACCCAGTACTTC.

The chain uses TRBV7-6 and TRBJ1-6; D is uncertain. The V gene's germline CDR1 is SGHVS and CDR2 FNYEAQ. The V gene lost 0 bases and the J gene lost 10 bases, with 13 bases spanning the gap. This CDR3 region has 15 residues. CDR3: CASSLAQRPGSPLHF. The DNA of the CDR3 is TGTGCCAGCAGCTTAGCCCAGAGACCGGGGTCACCCCTCCACTTT.

The V and J genes are TRBV7-2 and TRBJ2-3, with a weak D call TRBD1 (6 bases). The CDR3 extends over 15 amino acids. The germline gives CDR1 SGHTA, CDR2 FQGNSA. With 1 base removed from V and 1 base from J, the gap between germline ends came to 9 bases. Here the CDR3 reads CASSLDGGRTDTQYF. DNA of the CDR3: TGTGCCAGCAGCTTAGATGGGGGCCGCACAGATACGCAGTATTTT.

This rearrangement joins TRBV29-1 to TRBJ1-1, with D unclear. This CDR3 spans 11 amino acids. Trimming removed 3 bases from V and 4 bases from J, with 6 bases in between. Per germline, CDR1 SQVTM and CDR2 ANQGSEA. The CDR3 nucleotides are TGCAGCGTTGAGAGGGTCACTGAAGCTTTCTTT. Its translation is CSVERVTEAFF. The entire variable domain, with the rest obtained from reference TRBV29-1 and TRBJ1-1, is as follows: SAVISQKPSRDICQRGTSLTIQCQVDSQVTMMFWYRQQPGQSLTLIATANQGSEATYESGFVIDKFPISRPNLTFSTLTVSNMSPEDSSIYLCSVERVTEAFFGQGTRLTVV.

CDR3 sequence (DNA): TGTGCCAGCTGCAGGGGAGACAGGGAGGCTTCACCCCTCCACTTT. As protein: CASCRGDREASPLHF. The chain is built from TRBV6-5 and TRBJ1-6; 7 bases agree with TRBD1. The J segment lost 9 bases and the V segment lost 8 bases, leaving 13 bases of the junction unmatched. This CDR3 spans 15 amino acids. Germline CDR1 MNHEY, CDR2 SVGAGI.

The chain has TRBV10-3 and TRBJ1-2, with D possibly TRBD1 on 5 matching bases. CDR1 and CDR2 from the germline V gene are ENHRY and SYGVKD. The CDR3 totals 15 residues. Trimming left V 4 bases short and J 4 bases short, with 16 bases between. The CDR3 reads CAISGGGGDSYGYTF. The CDR3 DNA sequence: TGTGCCATCAGTGGCGGGGGAGGGGACTCCTATGGCTACACCTTC.

The gene calls are TRBV6-5 and TRBJ1-4; D is possibly TRBD1 (5 bases). The CDR3 runs 16 residues. Looked up from germline, CDR1 is MNHEY and CDR2 is SVGAGI. Trimming shortened V by 3 bases and J by 2 bases, and 13 bases separated the two germline ends. The CDR3 spells CASSYSLGRTNEKLFF. The CDR3 DNA is TGTGCCAGCAGTTATTCTTTGGGGCGGACTAATGAAAAACTGTTTTTT.

This rearrangement joins TRBV6-2 or TRBV6-3 to TRBJ2-7; TRBD1 might be the D (6 bases). V lost 5 bases and J lost 3, with 14 bases in between. The CDR3 covers 14 residues. Germline-derived CDR1 and CDR2 are MNHEY and SVGEGT. Written as DNA, the CDR3 is TGTGCCAGCAGTCTTGAACAGGGCCACTACGAGCAGTACTTC. This translates into CASSLEQGHYEQYF.

This chain links TRBV7-8 with TRBJ1-5, with D possibly matching TRBD1 (5 bases). V lost 5 bases, J lost 7 bases, and 21 bases lay in between. The CDR3 length is 16 residues. The germline V gene encodes CDR1 SGHVS and CDR2 FQNEAQ. CDR3 in amino acids: CASSENSNRHGQPQHF. The CDR3 DNA is TGTGCCAGCAGCGAGAATTCCAACAGGCATGGCCAGCCCCAGCATTTT.

V gene TRBV5-1 combines with J gene TRBJ2-1; 15 nucleotides line up with TRBD2. The germline CDR1 and CDR2 sequences are SGHRS and YFSETQ. CDR3 size: 19 residues. V was pared by 4 bases and J by 2 bases, with 10 bases of the junction left unmatched. The CDR3 here is CASSGWTSGRAEAYNEQFF. CDR3 in DNA: TGCGCCAGCAGCGGGTGGACTAGCGGGAGGGCCGAGGCCTACAATGAGCAGTTCTTC.

The chain is built from TRBV7-3 and TRBJ1-1, with D possibly being TRBD1 (6 bases). The germline gives CDR1 SGHTA, CDR2 FQGTGA. The V end lost 6 bases, the J end lost 5 bases, and 13 bases lay between the germline ends. This CDR3 region has 13 residues. CDR3 protein: CASRLSGTTEAFF. DNA for the CDR3: TGTGCCAGCAGGCTCTCAGGGACAACTGAAGCTTTCTTT. Filled out from reference TRBV7-3 and TRBJ1-1, the complete variable domain reads GAGVSQTPSNKVTEKGKYVELRCDPISGHTALYWYRQSLGQGPEFLIYFQGTGAADDSGLPNDRFFAVRPEGSVSTLKIQRTERGDSAVYLCASRLSGTTEAFFGQGTRLTVV.